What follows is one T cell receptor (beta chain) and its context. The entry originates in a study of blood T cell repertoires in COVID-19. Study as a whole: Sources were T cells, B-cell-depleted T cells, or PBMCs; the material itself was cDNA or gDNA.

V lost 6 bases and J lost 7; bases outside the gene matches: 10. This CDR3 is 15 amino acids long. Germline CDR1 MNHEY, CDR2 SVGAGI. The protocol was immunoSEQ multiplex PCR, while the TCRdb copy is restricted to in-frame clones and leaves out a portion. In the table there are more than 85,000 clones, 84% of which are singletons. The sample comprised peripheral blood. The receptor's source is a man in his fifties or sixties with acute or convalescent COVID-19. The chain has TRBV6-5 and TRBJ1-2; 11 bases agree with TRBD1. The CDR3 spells CASSPSGQGARGYTF. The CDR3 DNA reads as TGTGCCAGCAGCCCCAGTGGACAGGGGGCGCGTGGCTACACCTTC.